A single T cell receptor beta chain is shown here with its context. The CDR3 loop spans 13 amino acids. Germline V gives CDR1 SEHNR, CDR2 FQNEAQ (reference sequence). Trimming took off 5 bases at V and 8 bases at J, with 14 bases between the two ends. As processed by the authors: Using reference gene primer amplification, nucleated cell counts were estimated. The method was immunoSEQ multiplex PCR; TCRdb's version includes in-frame clones alone and lacks a portion of them. D and trimming were read from the DNA, whereas the V and J calls and clone size are those reported in that table. The sample yields 200,000 to 250,000 clones, 84% seen once. The data derive from a study of blood T cell repertoires in COVID-19. About the research overall: Samples of COVID-19 (acute and convalescent) were obtained from the United States, Italy and Spain.

Sequenced: peripheral blood. The rearrangement joins TRBV7-9 to TRBJ2-3; D is unresolved. This sequence originates from a woman at least 80 years old with COVID-19, enrolled during active disease. CDR3 in amino acids: CASSQTPPGTQYF. CDR3 coding DNA: TGTGCCAGCAGCCAAACGCCCCCGGGTACGCAGTATTTT.